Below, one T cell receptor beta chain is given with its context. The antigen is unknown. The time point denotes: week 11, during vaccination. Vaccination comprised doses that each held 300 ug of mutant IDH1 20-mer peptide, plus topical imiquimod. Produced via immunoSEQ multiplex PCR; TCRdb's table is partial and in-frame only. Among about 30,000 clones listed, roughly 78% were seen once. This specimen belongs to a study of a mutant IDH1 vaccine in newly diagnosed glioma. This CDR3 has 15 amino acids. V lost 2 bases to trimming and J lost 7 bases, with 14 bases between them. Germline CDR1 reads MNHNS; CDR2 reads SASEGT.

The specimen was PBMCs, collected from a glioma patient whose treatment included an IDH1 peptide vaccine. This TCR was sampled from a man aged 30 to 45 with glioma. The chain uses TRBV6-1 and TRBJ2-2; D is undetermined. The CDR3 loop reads CASSEFRRHGGELFF. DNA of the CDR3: TGTGCCAGCAGTGAATTTCGGCGGCATGGCGGGGAGCTGTTTTTT.